A single sample is the source of the 4 T cell receptor beta chains below, sequenced in a study of blood T cell repertoires in COVID-19. Clones were read by immunoSEQ multiplex PCR, and TCRdb kept only the in-frame ones, dropping some. The sample holds 200,000 to 250,000 clones, around 84% seen once. The material sequenced was PBMCs or T cells enriched from blood (not recorded which). Source of these receptors: a man in his forties who had recovered from COVID-19.

The chain recombines TRBV3-1 (or the pseudogene TRBV3-2) with TRBJ1-3; D is ambiguous. CDR1 is LGHDT, CDR2 YNNKEL, per germline (reference sequence). V lost 0 bases, J lost 1 base, and 10 bases lay in between. The CDR3 extends over 16 amino acids. The CDR3: CASSQESPESGNTIYF. In nucleotides, the CDR3 is TGTGCCAGCAGCCAAGAGTCCCCTGAGTCTGGAAACACCATATATTTT.

V gene TRBV10-3 combines with J gene TRBJ1-3, with D tentatively TRBD1 (5 bases). In germline, CDR1 is ENHRY, CDR2 SYGVKD. V gave up 5 bases and J gave up 8 bases, with 13 bases separating them. This CDR3 region has 13 residues. CDR3 DNA sequence: TGTGCCATCAGTCCGGAGGGAGGGGACACCATATATTTT. Encoded protein: CAISPEGGDTIYF.

This sequence joins TRBV28 and TRBJ1-6, with 7 bases that match TRBD1. Unmatched junction bases numbered 2, after V lost 1 base and J lost 5 bases. CDR1 is MDHEN, CDR2 SYDVKM, per germline. There are 15 residues in the CDR3. CDR3 in amino acids: CASSLLGQNNSPLHF. The CDR3 nucleotides read TGTGCCAGCAGTTTATTGGGACAGAATAATTCACCCCTCCACTTT.

V is TRBV10-2 and J is TRBJ1-1; the D gene is possibly TRBD1 (6 bases). With 6 bases removed from V and 1 base from J, the gap between germline ends came to 15 bases. The CDR3 contains 15 residues. Germline V gene data show CDR1 as WSHSY and CDR2 as SAAADI. The CDR3 sequence: CASSDGQRKNTEAFF. The CDR3 DNA follows: TGCGCCAGCAGCGACGGACAGAGAAAGAACACTGAAGCTTTCTTT.